These 15 T cell receptor beta chains came from one sample sequenced in a study of PD-L1 blockade in urothelial cancer. Repertoires were generated with immunoSEQ multiplex PCR, while TCRdb's copy carries only in-frame clones and drops some. This repertoire shows 55,000 or so clones, over 75% found once; its top ten account for about 5.3%. Specimen: PBMCs, collected around atezolizumab (anti-PD-L1) treatment. These receptors were taken from a man aged 40-50 years with urothelial cancer.

The chain recombines TRBV6-5 with TRBJ2-1, with D perhaps TRBD2 (6 bases). This CDR3 has 16 residues. Trimming took 2 bases from V and 0 from J, leaving 11 bases between them. Germline CDR1 is MNHEY and CDR2 is SVGAGI. The CDR3 here is CASSYRDFSSYNEQFF. In nucleotides, the CDR3 is TGTGCCAGCAGTTACCGGGACTTTAGCTCCTACAATGAGCAGTTCTTC.

The rearrangement links TRBV2 to TRBJ1-1; D perhaps matches TRBD1 (5 bases). The CDR3 has 15 amino acids. Germline values: CDR1 SNHLY, CDR2 FYNNEI. V dropped 0 bases and J dropped 4 bases, with 12 bases sitting between them. CDR3 residues: CASSEAQAGGTEAFF. In DNA form, the CDR3 reads TGTGCCAGCAGTGAAGCGCAGGCGGGGGGCACTGAAGCTTTCTTT.

The chain couples TRBV28 to TRBJ1-2; TRBD1 matches 9 bases. This CDR3 has 15 amino acids. CDR1 is MDHEN and CDR2 is SYDVKM in the germline V gene. Trimming removed 6 bases from V and 2 bases from J; junction bases left unmatched: 7. In DNA, the CDR3 is TGTGCCAGCAGGCCCGGACAGGGGTACAACTATGGCTACACCTTC. Its translation: CASRPGQGYNYGYTF.

The rearrangement joins TRBV4-1 to TRBJ2-1, with TRBD2 matching 8 bases. Germline CDR1 is MGHRA and CDR2 is YSYEKL. This CDR3 spans 18 amino acids. V trimming: 1 base; J trimming: 9 bases; junction bases outside the gene matches: 17. The chain's CDR3 is CASSQVPSVRGRSAEQFF. The DNA of the CDR3 is TGCGCCAGCAGCCAAGTCCCATCGGTGCGCGGGAGGAGCGCTGAGCAGTTCTTC.

The rearrangement joins TRBV7-3 to TRBJ2-1; TRBD2 matches 13 bases. The V gene end was trimmed by 4 bases and the J gene end by 4 bases; junction bases not matched to a gene: 4. CDR3 size: 16 residues. Germline CDR1 SGHTA, CDR2 FQGTGA. CDR3 in amino acids: CASSSMTSGRYNEQFF. CDR3 sequence (DNA): TGTGCCAGCAGCTCGATGACTAGCGGGAGGTACAATGAGCAGTTCTTC.

The chain recombines TRBV2 with TRBJ2-3; 9 bases line up with TRBD2. Germline assignment: CDR1 SNHLY and CDR2 FYNNEI. V shed 9 bases, J shed 5 bases, and the junction held 15 bases outside the gene matches. This CDR3 region has 16 residues. Here the CDR3 DNA reads TGTGCCAGTGGCGGGGGGACTAGCTTCGGGGAAGATACGCAGTATTTT. This encodes CASGGGTSFGEDTQYF.

The gene calls are TRBV11-2 and TRBJ2-7; D remains unclear. The germline CDR1 and CDR2 sequences are SGHAT and FQNNGV. There are 13 residues in the CDR3. The germline V and J ends were trimmed by 4 bases and 0 bases, with 7 bases remaining between them. The CDR3 loop reads CASSWADSYEQYF. In DNA form, the CDR3 reads TGTGCCAGCAGCTGGGCAGACTCCTACGAGCAGTACTTC.

The chain uses TRBV7-9 and TRBJ2-7; 7 bases are a match to TRBD2. V was pared by 3 bases and J by 7 bases, with 9 bases of the junction left unmatched. This CDR3 spans 14 amino acids. Germline assignment: CDR1 SEHNR and CDR2 FQNEAQ (reference sequence). The CDR3 DNA reads TGTGCCAGCAGCTTTCGTTCGGACGGGGGGGAGCAGTACTTC. Translation gives CASSFRSDGGEQYF.

The J gene is TRBJ1-4, the V gene TRBV11-2; no firm D call. Trimming left V 2 bases short and J 4 bases short, with 20 bases between. The CDR3 totals 18 residues. Germline V gene sequence: CDR1 SGHAT, CDR2 FQNNGV. The CDR3 DNA reads TGTGCCAGCAGCTTAAAAGTCCTTGTGCGGCAGAGTAATGAAAAACTGTTTTTT. Translation gives CASSLKVLVRQSNEKLFF.

The rearrangement uses TRBV2 and TRBJ1-2; TRBD1 agrees at 8 bases. Germline V CDR1 and CDR2: SNHLY, FYNNEI. V dropped 11 bases and J dropped 7; count of bases not matched to a gene: 6. The CDR3 is 11 residues long. CDR3 loop: CASKGTGGYTF. Here the CDR3 DNA reads TGTGCCTCAAAGGGGACAGGTGGCTACACCTTC.

J is TRBJ2-7 and V is TRBV14; TRBD2 agrees at 8 bases. Trimming cost V 3 bases and J 7 bases; bases outside gene matches: 14. This CDR3 contains 16 residues. Germline-derived CDR1 and CDR2 are SGHDN and FVKESK. CDR3 region: CASSHYVTAGVREQYF. As DNA, the CDR3 is TGTGCCAGCAGCCATTATGTGACAGCGGGAGTTCGTGAGCAGTACTTC.

J is TRBJ1-3 and V is TRBV14; 7 positions match TRBD1. V lost 0 bases, J lost 0 bases, and 5 bases stayed unmatched. The CDR3 spans 17 residues. From germline, CDR1 is SGHDN and CDR2 FVKESK. The CDR3 protein is CASSQEEGQYSGNTIYF. CDR3 DNA sequence: TGTGCCAGCAGCCAAGAGGAGGGACAGTACTCTGGAAACACCATATATTTT.

V and J are TRBV5-4 and TRBJ1-4; D remains ambiguous. Germline V gives CDR1 SGHNT, CDR2 YYREEE (reference sequence). The CDR3 consists of 13 residues. V lost 0 bases, J lost 5 bases, and 5 bases lay in between. The CDR3 nucleotides are TGTGCCAGCAGCTTGGCCGGGAATGAAAAACTGTTTTTT. Encoded protein: CASSLAGNEKLFF.

This clone was seen a handful of times. This chain connects TRBV4-1 to TRBJ1-5; the D is unclear. The CDR3 has 13 residues. Trimming took off 0 bases at V and 6 bases at J, with 6 bases between the two ends. From germline, CDR1 is MGHRA and CDR2 YSYEKL. CDR3 sequence: CASSQDHSQPQHF. CDR3 in DNA: TGCGCCAGCAGCCAAGATCACAGTCAGCCCCAGCATTTT.

This chain joins TRBV4-1 and TRBJ1-1; D unresolved. From germline, CDR1 is MGHRA and CDR2 YSYEKL. This CDR3 is 15 amino acids long. V lost 1 base and J 2 bases, leaving 11 bases between the germline ends. This CDR3 reads CASSQGGGGNTEAFF. CDR3 in DNA: TGCGCCAGCAGCCAAGGCGGAGGAGGAAACACTGAAGCTTTCTTT.